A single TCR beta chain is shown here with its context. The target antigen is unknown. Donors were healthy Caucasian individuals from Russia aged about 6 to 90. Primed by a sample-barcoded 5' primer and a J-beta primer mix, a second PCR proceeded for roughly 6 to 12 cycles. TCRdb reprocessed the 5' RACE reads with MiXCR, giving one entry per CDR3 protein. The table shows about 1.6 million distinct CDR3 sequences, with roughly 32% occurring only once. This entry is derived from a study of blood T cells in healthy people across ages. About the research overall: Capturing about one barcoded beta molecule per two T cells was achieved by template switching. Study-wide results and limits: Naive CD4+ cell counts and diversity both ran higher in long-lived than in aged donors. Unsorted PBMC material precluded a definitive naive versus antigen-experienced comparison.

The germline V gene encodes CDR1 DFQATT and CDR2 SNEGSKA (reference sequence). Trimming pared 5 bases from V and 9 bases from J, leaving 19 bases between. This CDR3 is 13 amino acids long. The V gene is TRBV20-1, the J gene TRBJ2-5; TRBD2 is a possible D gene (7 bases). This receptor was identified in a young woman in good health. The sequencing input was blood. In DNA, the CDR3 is TGCAGTGCTGAAGTAGGGGGGGTGTGGTCCCAGTACTTC. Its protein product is CSAEVGGVWSQYF.